What follows are 7 T cell receptor beta chains derived from one specimen sequenced in a study of blood T cell repertoires in COVID-19. Assay: immunoSEQ multiplex PCR; the TCRdb copy retains only in-frame clones and omits some. The data hold 210,000 or so clones, with around four fifths observed a single time. The specimen was peripheral blood. The origin of the receptors is a human donor in a cohort sampled during active COVID-19.

This chain uses TRBV6-5 with TRBJ2-5, with 7 bases fitting TRBD2. There are 15 residues in the CDR3. Per germline, CDR1 MNHEY and CDR2 SVGAGI. J was trimmed by 2 bases and V by 6 bases; bases with no gene match: 9. DNA of the CDR3: TGTGCCAGCAGCCGAATGGAGGGAGGGCAAGAGACCCAGTACTTC. This sequence encodes CASSRMEGGQETQYF.

This clone was counted between two and nine times. The CDR3: CASKQTTSNQPQHF. CDR3 coding DNA: TGTGCCAGTAAACAGACTACCAGCAATCAGCCCCAGCATTTT. The chain links TRBV19 to TRBJ1-5; D uncertain. With 7 bases removed from V and 1 base from J, the gap between germline ends came to 11 bases. The germline gives CDR1 LNHDA, CDR2 SQIVND (reference sequence). The length of the CDR3 is 14 residues. Complete variable domain (other parts from reference TRBV19 and TRBJ1-5): DGGITQSPKYLFRKEGQNVTLSCEQNLNHDAMYWYRQDPGQGLRLIYYSQIVNDFQKGDIAEGYSVSREKKESFPLTVTSAQKNPTAFYLCASKQTTSNQPQHFGDGTRLSIL.

This chain connects TRBV29-1 to TRBJ1-2, with 8 positions matching TRBD1. The CDR3 consists of 14 residues. V lost 6 bases to trimming and J lost 6 bases; unmatched junction nucleotides: 12. Per germline, CDR1 SQVTM and CDR2 ANQGSEA. The CDR3 region is CSVGHRGGGDGYTF. The CDR3, as DNA: TGCAGCGTCGGACACAGGGGGGGAGGGGATGGCTACACCTTC.

The rearrangement joins TRBV3-1 (or the pseudogene TRBV3-2) to TRBJ1-6, with 8 bases matching TRBD1. Germline-derived CDR1 and CDR2 are LGHDT and YNNKEL (reference sequence). The junction had 6 bases not matched to a gene; V was cut back by 0 bases and J by 8 bases. CDR3 length: 16 amino acids. The CDR3 nucleotides read TGTGCCAGCAGCCAAGAAGGGCAGGGGGCTTATTCACCCCTCCACTTT. This sequence encodes CASSQEGQGAYSPLHF.

The chain uses TRBV19 and TRBJ2-1, with a weak D call TRBD1 (6 bases). Germline V lookup: CDR1 LNHDA, CDR2 SQIVND (reference sequence). Trimming shortened V by 0 bases and J by 7 bases, and 13 bases separated the two germline ends. This CDR3 spans 15 amino acids. DNA for the CDR3: TGTGCCAGTAGTATAGACAGGGGTAACTGGAATGAGCAGTTCTTC. It specifies CASSIDRGNWNEQFF.

CDR3 coding DNA: TGTGCCAGCAGCGCGATCGAGGGTCCTAATGAAAAACTGTTTTTT. This codes for CASSAIEGPNEKLFF. The V and J genes are TRBV9 and TRBJ1-4, with unresolved D. This CDR3 has 15 residues. Germline V lookup: CDR1 SGDLS, CDR2 YYNGEE. V lost 3 bases and J lost 3, with 12 bases in between.

The chain joins TRBV24-1 to TRBJ2-1; 7 nucleotides match TRBD1. This CDR3 is 16 amino acids long. The J segment lost 4 bases and the V segment lost 2 bases, leaving 7 bases of the junction unmatched. Germline V gene sequence: CDR1 KGHDR, CDR2 SFDVKD. In DNA, the CDR3 is TGTGCCACCAGTGATTCTACAGGGGCCAATTACAATGAGCAGTTCTTC. Its translation: CATSDSTGANYNEQFF.